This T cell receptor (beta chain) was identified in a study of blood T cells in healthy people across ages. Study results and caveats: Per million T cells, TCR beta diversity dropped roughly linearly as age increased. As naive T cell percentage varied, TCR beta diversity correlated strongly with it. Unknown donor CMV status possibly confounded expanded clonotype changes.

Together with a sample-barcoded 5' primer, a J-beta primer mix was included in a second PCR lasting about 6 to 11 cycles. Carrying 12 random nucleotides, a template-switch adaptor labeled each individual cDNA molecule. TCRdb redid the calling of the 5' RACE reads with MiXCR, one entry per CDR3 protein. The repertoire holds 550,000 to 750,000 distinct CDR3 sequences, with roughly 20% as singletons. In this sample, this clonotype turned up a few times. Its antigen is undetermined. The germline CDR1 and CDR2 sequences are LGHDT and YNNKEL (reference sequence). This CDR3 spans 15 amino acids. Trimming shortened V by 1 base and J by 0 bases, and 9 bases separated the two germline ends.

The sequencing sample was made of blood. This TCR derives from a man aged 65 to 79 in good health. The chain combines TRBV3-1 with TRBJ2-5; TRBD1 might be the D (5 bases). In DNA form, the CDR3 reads TGTGCCAGCAGCCAAGGCTCCAGGGACCAAGAGACCCAGTACTTC. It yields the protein CASSQGSRDQETQYF.